The rows below give T cell receptor beta chains drawn from one sample of a study of T-cell memory formation after mild COVID-19. Via MiXCR, TCRdb re-called the 5' RACE reads, giving one row per CDR3 protein. The sample has a few hundred thousand distinct CDR3 sequences, 20% to 25% seen once. The material sequenced was PBMCs or a T cell subset sorted from them (not recorded which). The receptors shown here come from a young man who had mild COVID-19 (a few samples of this study predate the infection). Cell type and time point are not known. CDR3s include the opening cysteine and the closing phenylalanine or tryptophan. A D gene is named only where the DNA matches it firmly. Expanded clones get a size class; other rows say once, few or many, or leave the size out.

clone_size d_call j_call v_call cdr3_aa
- - TRBJ1-5 TRBV12-3/TRBV12-4 CASSKNNQPQHF
- - TRBJ2-1 TRBV5-4 CASSLAGHNEQFF
- TRBD2 TRBJ2-5 TRBV20-1 CSARAPSGAGGQETQYF
many - TRBJ2-1 TRBV5-1 CASSSGTFDNEQFF
- - TRBJ1-1 TRBV20-1 CSARESRRNTEAFF
- - TRBJ1-4 TRBV2 CASSDGTSIPKLFF
- - TRBJ1-5 TRBV20-1 CSAAGGSNQPQHF
few - TRBJ1-3 TRBV9 CASSAGGTSGNTIYF
many TRBD1 TRBJ1-2 TRBV12-3/TRBV12-4 CASSRGGTGPWYGYTF
few - TRBJ1-1 TRBV12-3/TRBV12-4 CASSLTDGAFF
few - TRBJ2-1 TRBV29-1 CSVEARGDEQFF
once - TRBJ1-2 TRBV7-9 CASSYDTGGYTF
few - TRBJ1-6 TRBV5-1 CASSLDQGNSPLHF
few - TRBJ2-1 TRBV27 CASSLTSSSYNEQFF
- - TRBJ2-2 TRBV7-2 CATKTMKNTGELFF
- - TRBJ2-1 TRBV30 CAWSPVYNEQFF
- - TRBJ2-5 TRBV6-6 CASSFRTTQETQYF
few - TRBJ2-3 TRBV7-3 CASSPSYPDTQYF
- - TRBJ1-2 TRBV12-3/TRBV12-4 CATAKPDFYGYTF
- TRBD2 TRBJ2-7 TRBV4-1 CASSPPGRGGLYEQYF
- - TRBJ2-7 TRBV6-6 CASSSGAYEQYF
- TRBD1 TRBJ1-4 TRBV6-6 CASSYSTGGSEKLFF
- - TRBJ1-2 TRBV14 CASSQGTADWWGYTF
few - TRBJ1-2 TRBV30 CAWSLNWQATNYGYTF
- TRBD1 TRBJ2-3 TRBV9 CASSVRTGGKGTDTQYF
few - TRBJ2-7 TRBV4-3 CASSQDVGSSYEQYF
many TRBD2 TRBJ2-1 TRBV7-2 CASGGAYNEQFF
- TRBD1 TRBJ1-2 TRBV20-1 CSANDRGRGGVDGYTF
few TRBD2 TRBJ2-3 TRBV7-2 CASSYNLASGADTQYF